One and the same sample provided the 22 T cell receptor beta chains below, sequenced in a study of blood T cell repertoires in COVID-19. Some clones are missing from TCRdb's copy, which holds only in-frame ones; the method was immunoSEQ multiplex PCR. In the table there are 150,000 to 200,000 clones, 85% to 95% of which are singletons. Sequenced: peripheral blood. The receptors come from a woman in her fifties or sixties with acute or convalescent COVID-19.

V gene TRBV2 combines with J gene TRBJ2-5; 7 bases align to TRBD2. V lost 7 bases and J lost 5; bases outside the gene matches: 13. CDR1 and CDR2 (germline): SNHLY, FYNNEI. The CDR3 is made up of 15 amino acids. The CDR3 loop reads CASTGPGGSHETQYF. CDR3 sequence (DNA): TGTGCCAGCACCGGTCCCGGGGGGAGCCATGAGACCCAGTACTTC.

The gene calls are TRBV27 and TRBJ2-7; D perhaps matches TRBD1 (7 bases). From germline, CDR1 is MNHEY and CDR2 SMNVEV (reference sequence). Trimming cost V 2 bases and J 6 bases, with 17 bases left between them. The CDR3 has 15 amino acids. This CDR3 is CASSLGSGGRGEQYF. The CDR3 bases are TGTGCCAGCAGTTTAGGGTCAGGGGGGCGAGGCGAGCAGTACTTC.

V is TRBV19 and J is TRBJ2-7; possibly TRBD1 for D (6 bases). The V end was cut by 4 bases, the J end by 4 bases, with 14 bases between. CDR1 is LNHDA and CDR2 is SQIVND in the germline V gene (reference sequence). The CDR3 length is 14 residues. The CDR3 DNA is TGTGCCAGTAGTACCACAGGGTCCTTGTACGAGCAGTACTTC. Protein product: CASSTTGSLYEQYF.

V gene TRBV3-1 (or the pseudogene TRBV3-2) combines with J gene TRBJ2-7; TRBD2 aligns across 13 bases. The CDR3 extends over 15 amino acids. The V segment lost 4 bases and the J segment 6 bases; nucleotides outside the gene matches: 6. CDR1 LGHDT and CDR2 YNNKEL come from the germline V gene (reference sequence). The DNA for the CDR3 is TGTGCCAGCAGCCGTGGACTAGCGGGAGTCGGCGAGCAGTACTTC. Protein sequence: CASSRGLAGVGEQYF.

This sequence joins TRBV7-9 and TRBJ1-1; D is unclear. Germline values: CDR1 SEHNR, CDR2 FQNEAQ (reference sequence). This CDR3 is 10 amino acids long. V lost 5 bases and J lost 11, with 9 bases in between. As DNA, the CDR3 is TGTGCCAGCAGCCAGCAGGTGGCTTTCTTT. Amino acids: CASSQQVAFF.

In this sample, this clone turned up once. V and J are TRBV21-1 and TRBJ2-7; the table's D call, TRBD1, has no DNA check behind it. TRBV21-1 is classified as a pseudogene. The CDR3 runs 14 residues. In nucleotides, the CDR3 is TGTGCCAGCACCCCAACTGCAGGAAAGTACGAGCAGTACTTC. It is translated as CASTPTAGKYEQYF.

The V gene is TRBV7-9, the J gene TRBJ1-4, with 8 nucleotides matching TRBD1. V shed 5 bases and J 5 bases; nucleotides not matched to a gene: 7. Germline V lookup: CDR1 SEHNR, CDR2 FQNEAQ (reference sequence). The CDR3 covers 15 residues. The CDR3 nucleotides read TGTGCCAGCAGCCTCCAGGACAGGGAAAATGAAAAACTGTTTTTT. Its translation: CASSLQDRENEKLFF.

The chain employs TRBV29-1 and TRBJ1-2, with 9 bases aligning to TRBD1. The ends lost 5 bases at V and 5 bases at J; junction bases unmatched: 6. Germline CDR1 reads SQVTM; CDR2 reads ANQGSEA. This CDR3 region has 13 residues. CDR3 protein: CSVSHDRGYGYTF. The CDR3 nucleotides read TGCAGCGTTTCACACGACAGGGGGTATGGCTACACCTTC.

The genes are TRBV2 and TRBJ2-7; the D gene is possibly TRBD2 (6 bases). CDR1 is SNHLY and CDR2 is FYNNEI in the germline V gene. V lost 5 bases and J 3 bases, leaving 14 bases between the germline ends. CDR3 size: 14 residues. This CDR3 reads CASSLITGDYEQYF. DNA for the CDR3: TGTGCCAGCAGTCTGATCACGGGGGACTACGAGCAGTACTTC.

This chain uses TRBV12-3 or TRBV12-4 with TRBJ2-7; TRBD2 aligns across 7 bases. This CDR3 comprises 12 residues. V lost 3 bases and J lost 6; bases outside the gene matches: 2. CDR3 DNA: TGTGCCAGCAGTTTGATAGCGGGCGAGCAGTACTTC. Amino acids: CASSLIAGEQYF.

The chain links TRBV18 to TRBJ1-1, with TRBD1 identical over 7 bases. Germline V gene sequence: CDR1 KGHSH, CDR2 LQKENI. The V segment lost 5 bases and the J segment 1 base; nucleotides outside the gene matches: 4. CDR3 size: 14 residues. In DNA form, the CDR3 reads TGTGCCAGCTCATCGAGGACAGGGAACACTGAAGCTTTCTTT. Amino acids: CASSSRTGNTEAFF.

The CDR3 DNA reads as TGTGCCAGCAGCTTGGTCGACAGGGGGCTTATTCATGGCTACACCTTC. Its translation: CASSLVDRGLIHGYTF. The chain couples TRBV5-6 to TRBJ1-2; 10 bases match TRBD1. The CDR3 runs to 16 residues. Germline V gene sequence: CDR1 SGHDT, CDR2 YYEEEE. V shed 0 bases and J 6 bases; nucleotides not matched to a gene: 8.

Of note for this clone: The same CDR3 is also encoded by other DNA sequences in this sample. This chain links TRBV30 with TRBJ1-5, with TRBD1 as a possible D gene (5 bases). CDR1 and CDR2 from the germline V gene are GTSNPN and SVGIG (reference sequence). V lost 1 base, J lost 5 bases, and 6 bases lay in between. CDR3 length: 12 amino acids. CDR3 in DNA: TGTGCCTGGAGTGAACAGGATCAGCCCCAGCATTTT. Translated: CAWSEQDQPQHF.

Here the CDR3 reads CASTFQGAGYGYTF. CDR3 DNA: TGTGCCAGCACTTTCCAGGGGGCGGGCTATGGCTACACCTTC. The chain has TRBV28 and TRBJ1-2; TRBD1 agrees at 8 bases. J was trimmed by 4 bases and V by 7 bases; bases with no gene match: 8. Germline V gene lookup returns CDR1 MDHEN and CDR2 SYDVKM. This CDR3 is built from 14 residues.

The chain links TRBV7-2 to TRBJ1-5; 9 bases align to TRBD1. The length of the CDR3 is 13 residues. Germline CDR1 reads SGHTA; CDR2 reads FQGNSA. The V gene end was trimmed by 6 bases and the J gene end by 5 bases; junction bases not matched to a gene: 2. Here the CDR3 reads CASSRQGDQPQHF. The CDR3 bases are TGTGCCAGCAGTAGACAGGGGGATCAGCCCCAGCATTTT.

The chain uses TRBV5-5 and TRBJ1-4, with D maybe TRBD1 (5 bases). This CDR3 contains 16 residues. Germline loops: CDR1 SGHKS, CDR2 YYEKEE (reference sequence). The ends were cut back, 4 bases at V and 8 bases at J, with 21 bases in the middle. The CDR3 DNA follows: TGTGCCAGCAGCGGGGCTTACGGCAACCGGCGGGAAAAACTGTTTTTT. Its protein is CASSGAYGNRREKLFF. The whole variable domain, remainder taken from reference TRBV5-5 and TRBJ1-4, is DAGVTQSPTHLIKTRGQQVTLRCSPISGHKSVSWYQQVLGQGPQFIFQYYEKEERGRGNFPDRFSARQFPNYSSELNVNALLLGDSALYLCASSGAYGNRREKLFFGSGTQLSVL.

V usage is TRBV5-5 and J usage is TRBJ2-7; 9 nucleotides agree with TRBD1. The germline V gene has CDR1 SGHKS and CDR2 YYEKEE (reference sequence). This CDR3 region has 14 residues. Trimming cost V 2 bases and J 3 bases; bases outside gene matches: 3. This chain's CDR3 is CASSLTGGHYEQYF. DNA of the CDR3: TGTGCCAGCAGCTTAACAGGGGGCCACTACGAGCAGTACTTC.

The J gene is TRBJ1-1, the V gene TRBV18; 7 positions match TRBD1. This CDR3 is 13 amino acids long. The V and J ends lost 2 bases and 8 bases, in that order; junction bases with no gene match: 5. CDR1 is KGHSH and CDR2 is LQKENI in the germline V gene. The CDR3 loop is CASSPNPDREAFF. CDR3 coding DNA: TGTGCCAGCTCACCAAACCCGGACAGGGAAGCTTTCTTT.

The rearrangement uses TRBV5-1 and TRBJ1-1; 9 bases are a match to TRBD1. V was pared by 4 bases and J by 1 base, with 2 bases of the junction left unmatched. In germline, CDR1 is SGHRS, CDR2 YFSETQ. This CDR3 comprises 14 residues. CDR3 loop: CASSPDRGNTEAFF. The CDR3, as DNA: TGCGCCAGCAGCCCGGACAGGGGGAACACTGAAGCTTTCTTT.

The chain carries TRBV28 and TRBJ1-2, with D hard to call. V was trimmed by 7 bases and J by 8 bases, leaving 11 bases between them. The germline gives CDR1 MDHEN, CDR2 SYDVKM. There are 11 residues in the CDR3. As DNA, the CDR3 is TGTGCCAGCATCTACCCGGGGGGCTACACCTTC. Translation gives CASIYPGGYTF.

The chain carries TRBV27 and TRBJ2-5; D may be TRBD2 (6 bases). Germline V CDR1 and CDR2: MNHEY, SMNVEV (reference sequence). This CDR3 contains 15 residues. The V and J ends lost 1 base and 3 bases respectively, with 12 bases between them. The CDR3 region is CASSLYGGREETQYF. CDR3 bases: TGTGCCAGCAGTTTATACGGGGGTCGGGAAGAGACCCAGTACTTC.

The CDR3 DNA reads TGTGCCAGCAGCTCCCACTACGAGCAGTACTTC. Translation gives CASSSHYEQYF. The chain carries TRBV5-8 and TRBJ2-7; D unresolved. V lost 3 bases and J lost 3, with 4 bases in between. CDR1 is SGHTS, CDR2 YDEGEE, per germline. CDR3 size: 11 residues.